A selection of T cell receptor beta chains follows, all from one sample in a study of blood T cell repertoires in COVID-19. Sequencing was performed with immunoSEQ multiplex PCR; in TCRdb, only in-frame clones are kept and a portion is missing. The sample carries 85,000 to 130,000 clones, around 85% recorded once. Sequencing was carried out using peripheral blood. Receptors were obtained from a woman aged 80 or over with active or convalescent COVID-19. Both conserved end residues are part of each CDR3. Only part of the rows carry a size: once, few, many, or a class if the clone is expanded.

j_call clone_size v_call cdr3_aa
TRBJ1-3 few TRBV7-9 CASSLEGLRSGNTIYF
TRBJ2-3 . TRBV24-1 CATQDRFRTDTQYF
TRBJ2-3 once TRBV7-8 CASSLEAWTGTGDTQYF
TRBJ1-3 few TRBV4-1 CASSQDPGGGRGNTIYF
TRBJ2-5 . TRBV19 CASSISGIQETQYF
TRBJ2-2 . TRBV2 CASSYDKGKVAGELFF
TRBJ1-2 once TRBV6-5 CASKGGVTYNYGYTF
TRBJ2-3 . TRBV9 CASSKGVRTDTQYF
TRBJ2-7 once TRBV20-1 CSASLAGAPVFGQYF
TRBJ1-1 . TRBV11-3 CASSFPDRGGDTEAFF
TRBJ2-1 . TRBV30 CAWSQLSPNEQFF
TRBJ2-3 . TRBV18 CASSPGRTDTQYF